The 25 T cell receptor beta chains listed next were all sequenced from one sample in a study of CD8 T cells in Susac syndrome. It was with random hexamers that 0.5 to 1 ug RNA was reverse transcribed. TCRdb itself ran the immunoSEQ multiplex PCR reads through MiXCR, one entry per CDR3 protein. The sample includes a few hundred thousand distinct CDR3 sequences, more than 80% of them seen just once. The source material was CD8+ T cells from PBMCs. These TCRs come from a human donor with multiple sclerosis.

This chain joins TRBV3-1 and TRBJ2-7; D may be TRBD2 (5 bases). Trimming left V 5 bases short and J 5 bases short, with 13 bases between. From germline, CDR1 is LGHDT and CDR2 YNNKEL (reference sequence). The CDR3 loop spans 13 amino acids. DNA for the CDR3: TGTGCCAGCAGCTCCACGACTACCGACGAGCAGTACTTC. Translation: CASSSTTTDEQYF.

The chain couples TRBV5-6 to TRBJ2-5, with TRBD2 matching 7 bases. Trimming removed 5 bases from V and 0 bases from J; junction bases left unmatched: 10. Germline loops: CDR1 SGHDT, CDR2 YYEEEE. The CDR3 consists of 16 residues. CDR3 DNA sequence: TGTGCCAGCAGTCAACCCCGGGACTACCACCAAGAGACCCAGTACTTC. This sequence encodes CASSQPRDYHQETQYF.

About this clonotype: Sequence at one end of the junction differs from germline and may be a read error. CDR3 region: CASCLVGESYEQYF. Here the CDR3 DNA reads TGTGCCAGCTGCTTGGTGGGGGAATCCTACGAGCAGTACTTC. The gene calls are TRBV7-9 and TRBJ2-7, with D perhaps being TRBD1 or TRBD2 (5 bases each). Looked up from germline, CDR1 is SEHNR and CDR2 is FQNEAQ (reference sequence). The CDR3 extends over 14 amino acids. The complete variable domain, with remaining parts taken from reference TRBV7-9 and TRBJ2-7, reads DTGVSQNPRHKITKRGQNVTFRCDPISEHNRLYWYRQTLGQGPEFLTYFQNEAQLEKSRLLSDRFSAERPKGSFSTLEIQRTEQGDSAMYLCASCLVGESYEQYFGPGTRLTVT.

The V gene is TRBV6-4, the J gene TRBJ2-3, with D possibly matching TRBD2 (5 bases). Trimming cost V 5 bases and J 3 bases, with 15 bases left between them. The CDR3 is 15 residues long. In germline, CDR1 is MRHNA, CDR2 SNTAGT. As DNA, the CDR3 is TGTGCCAGCAGTACCGAAGCGACGGGGACAGATACGCAGTATTTT. This translates into CASSTEATGTDTQYF.

The chain combines TRBV5-1 with TRBJ2-5, with TRBD2 identical over 13 bases. Unmatched junction bases numbered 10, after V lost 0 bases and J lost 5 bases. This CDR3 region has 18 residues. Per germline, CDR1 SGHRS and CDR2 YFSETQ. The CDR3: CASSLAPWTSGGMETQYF. CDR3 nucleotide sequence: TGCGCCAGCAGCTTGGCCCCGTGGACTAGCGGGGGCATGGAGACCCAGTACTTC.

The rearrangement uses TRBV9 and TRBJ2-2; TRBD2 aligns across 7 bases. Germline V gene lookup returns CDR1 SGDLS and CDR2 YYNGEE. Germline trimming cut 1 base from V and 6 bases from J; bases unmatched to any gene: 6. This CDR3 has 15 residues. The CDR3 spells CASSVFGGSPGELFF. The CDR3 DNA reads TGTGCCAGCAGCGTATTCGGGGGGAGTCCCGGGGAGCTGTTTTTT. Complete variable domain (other parts from reference TRBV9 and TRBJ2-2): DSGVTQTPKHLITATGQRVTLRCSPRSGDLSVYWYQQSLDQGLQFLIQYYNGEERAKGNILERFSAQQFPDLHSELNLSSLELGDSALYFCASSVFGGSPGELFFGEGSRLTVL.

J is TRBJ1-1 and V is TRBV27, with D possibly being TRBD1 (6 bases). Trimming removed 4 bases at V and 5 bases at J, with 20 bases between. CDR1 and CDR2 from the germline V gene are MNHEY and SMNVEV (reference sequence). The CDR3 is made up of 16 amino acids. The chain's CDR3 is CASSWGLGGVGTEAFF. The CDR3 DNA follows: TGTGCCAGCAGTTGGGGGCTTGGGGGCGTGGGAACTGAAGCTTTCTTT.

The CDR3 DNA is TGCGCCAGCAGCTTGAGGAGCGGGGGGGCCTACGAGCAGTACTTC. This gives the protein CASSLRSGGAYEQYF. V gene TRBV5-1 combines with J gene TRBJ2-7, with TRBD2 matching over 10 bases. Germline V lookup: CDR1 SGHRS, CDR2 YFSETQ. The CDR3 sequence is 15 residues long. The J segment lost 2 bases and the V segment lost 1 base, leaving 3 bases of the junction unmatched.

On this clonotype: Given the absence of the conserved phenylalanine or tryptophan at the CDR3 end, a read error is likely. V usage is TRBV5-4 and J usage is TRBJ2-1, with D perhaps matching TRBD1 or TRBD2 (5 bases each). Germline CDR1 SGHNT, CDR2 YYREEE (reference sequence). The CDR3 consists of 14 residues. V was clipped by 1 base and J by 7 bases, with 12 bases between them. The CDR3 region is CASSLRDPQNEQFV. For the CDR3, the DNA is TGTGCCAGCAGCTTGAGGGACCCCCAGAATGAGCAGTTCGTC.

This clonotype was observed a single time. The V and J genes are TRBV3-1 and TRBJ2-1; D unresolved. The CDR3 is 16 residues long. V lost 6 bases, J lost 1 base, and 16 bases lay in between. Germline V gene sequence: CDR1 LGHDT, CDR2 YNNKEL (reference sequence). CDR3 bases: TGTGCCAGCAGGCCCACTTTTGGTGGATCCTACAATGAGCAGTTCTTC. Translated, it gives CASRPTFGGSYNEQFF.

The chain employs TRBV29-1 and TRBJ1-1, with no clear D. Per the germline V gene, CDR1 is SQVTM and CDR2 is ANQGSEA. This CDR3 spans 14 amino acids. The CDR3 reads CSVFGRDRHTEAFF. In DNA form, the CDR3 reads TGCAGTGTTTTCGGGAGGGATCGTCACACTGAAGCTTTCTTT.

This CDR3 is CASRGPYGELFF. Written as DNA, the CDR3 is TGTGCCAGCAGGGGGCCATACGGGGAGCTGTTTTTT. The chain carries TRBV2 and TRBJ2-2, with D perhaps TRBD1 (5 bases). Trimming left V 6 bases short and J 7 bases short, with 9 bases between. Germline V gene sequence: CDR1 SNHLY, CDR2 FYNNEI. There are 12 residues in the CDR3.

This clonotype was observed once. The rearrangement links TRBV4-1 to TRBJ1-5; 7 positions agree with TRBD1. CDR1 is MGHRA and CDR2 is YSYEKL in the germline V gene. The CDR3 extends over 16 amino acids. V was clipped by 0 bases and J by 5 bases; unmatched bases: 7. The CDR3 here is CASSQDDGTAYQPQHF. For the CDR3, the DNA is TGCGCCAGCAGCCAAGATGATGGGACAGCCTATCAGCCCCAGCATTTT.

In this sample, this clonotype turned up a few times. The chain combines TRBV6-5 with TRBJ2-2; no definite D call. The CDR3 spans 12 residues. The germline V and J ends were trimmed by 7 bases and 5 bases, with 8 bases remaining between them. The germline V gene encodes CDR1 MNHEY and CDR2 SVGAGI. CDR3 sequence: CASTPNTGELFF. The CDR3 nucleotides are TGTGCCAGCACCCCTAATACCGGGGAGCTGTTTTTT.

V and J are TRBV27 and TRBJ2-2; D ambiguous. The CDR3 covers 12 residues. Germline values: CDR1 MNHEY, CDR2 SMNVEV (reference sequence). V gave up 6 bases and J gave up 5 bases, with 7 bases separating them. For the CDR3, the DNA is TGTGCCAGCAGACTAAGGACCGGGGAGCTGTTTTTT. Translation gives CASRLRTGELFF.

V and J are TRBV2 and TRBJ2-2, with D uncertain. Trimming took off 8 bases at V and 0 bases at J, with 25 bases between the two ends. The CDR3 sequence is 19 residues long. Germline values: CDR1 SNHLY, CDR2 FYNNEI. CDR3 nucleotides: TGTGCCAGCCGTGCGACCCTCCCCCCTTGGCTATCGAACACCGGGGAGCTGTTTTTT. Protein sequence: CASRATLPPWLSNTGELFF.

The chain uses TRBV10-3 and TRBJ2-1; weak D call: TRBD1 (5 bases). The V and J ends lost 4 bases and 3 bases respectively, with 13 bases between them. This CDR3 has 15 residues. CDR1 and CDR2 (germline): ENHRY, SYGVKD. DNA for the CDR3: TGTGCCATCAGTGGGTGGGAACAGGTCTACAATGAGCAGTTCTTC. Translation gives CAISGWEQVYNEQFF.

This chain's CDR3 is CASSPGVTSSYEQYF. The CDR3 nucleotides are TGTGCCAGCAGCCCAGGGGTGACCTCCTCCTACGAGCAGTACTTC. This chain links TRBV7-8 with TRBJ2-7; tentatively, D is TRBD1 (6 bases). Germline CDR1 and CDR2: SGHVS and FQNEAQ. This CDR3 has 15 residues. V shed 5 bases and J shed 0 bases, with 14 bases lying between them.

The genes are TRBV6-5 and TRBJ1-1, with D possibly being TRBD1 (5 bases). V lost 6 bases, J lost 4 bases, and 15 bases lay in between. CDR1 and CDR2 from the germline V gene are MNHEY and SVGAGI. The CDR3 is 14 residues long. The chain's CDR3 is CASSGLGVGTEAFF. The CDR3 DNA reads TGTGCCAGCAGCGGCTTAGGGGTGGGCACTGAAGCTTTCTTT.

The V call is TRBV4-1, the J call TRBJ2-2, with D possibly being TRBD2 (5 bases). Trimming removed 1 base from V and 2 bases from J, with 11 bases in between. The CDR3 length is 16 residues. From germline, CDR1 is MGHRA and CDR2 YSYEKL. The CDR3 DNA sequence: TGCGCCAGCAGCCAAGTGTGGACTCTCAACACCGGGGAGCTGTTTTTT. It translates to CASSQVWTLNTGELFF.

The chain uses TRBV27 and TRBJ2-3; D is perhaps TRBD1 or TRBD2 (6 bases each). Deletions cut 6 bases from V and 4 bases from J, with 17 bases between. Germline loops: CDR1 MNHEY, CDR2 SMNVEV (reference sequence). This CDR3 is built from 15 residues. Here the CDR3 DNA reads TGTGCCAGCAGCAACGGGGGCACCTACTCAGATACGCAGTATTTT. It translates to CASSNGGTYSDTQYF.

The chain links TRBV10-3 to TRBJ2-7; 9 bases agree with TRBD2. V lost 3 bases to trimming and J lost 2 bases; unmatched junction nucleotides: 8. This CDR3 comprises 16 residues. Germline values: CDR1 ENHRY, CDR2 SYGVKD. The CDR3 reads CAISDPGLAGPYEQYF. As DNA, the CDR3 is TGTGCCATCAGTGACCCGGGGCTAGCGGGACCCTACGAGCAGTACTTC.

This rearrangement joins TRBV7-9 to TRBJ1-1; D call uncertain. V shed 8 bases and J shed 5 bases, with 15 bases lying between them. Germline CDR1 SEHNR, CDR2 FQNEAQ (reference sequence). This CDR3 has 13 amino acids. The CDR3 sequence is CASSSRGGTEAFF. DNA for the CDR3: TGTGCCAGCTCCTCTCGAGGAGGGACTGAAGCTTTCTTT.

The V and J genes are TRBV12-3 or TRBV12-4 and TRBJ2-3; D remains ambiguous. V was trimmed by 3 bases and J by 1 base, leaving 5 bases between them. The CDR3 has 13 residues. CDR3 loop: CASSFVRTDTQYF. Here the CDR3 DNA reads TGTGCCAGCAGTTTTGTCCGCACAGATACGCAGTATTTT.

This sequence joins TRBV4-1 and TRBJ2-7; D might be TRBD1 (6 bases). Germline assignment: CDR1 MGHRA and CDR2 YSYEKL. Trimming pared 4 bases from V and 5 bases from J, leaving 15 bases between. This CDR3 is 14 amino acids long. The DNA of the CDR3 is TGCGCCAGCAGCCCACAGGGAGTCTGGGACGAGCAGTACTTC. It translates to CASSPQGVWDEQYF.